This TCR beta chain was retrieved from a study of blood T cells in healthy people across ages. It was with a sample-barcoded 5' primer and a J-beta primer mix that a second PCR of roughly 7 to 11 cycles was run. TCRdb reanalysed the 5' RACE reads using MiXCR and keeps one entry per CDR3 protein. The data show about 1,800,000 distinct CDR3 sequences, about 28% seen once. This CDR3 spans 12 amino acids. Germline V gives CDR1 MGHDK, CDR2 SYGVNS. Study-wide results and caveats: Comparison with aged donors showed that long-lived donors had more naive CD4+ cells and higher diversity. Per million T cells, the diversity of TCR beta decreased roughly linearly as age advanced.

This clonotype was observed a few times. Its target is not known. The junction and the germline gene differ at one end; a read error may be behind it. The J gene is TRBJ1-2, the V gene TRBV25-1; no definite D call. The TCR originated in a woman in her thirties in good health. Input material: blood. The chain's CDR3 is CVSREANYGYTF. Here the CDR3 DNA reads TGTGTCAGCAGAGAAGCTAACTATGGCTACACCTTC.